Each of the 30 T cell receptor beta chains below was sequenced from the same sample in a study of blood T cells in healthy people across ages. Combining a sample-barcoded 5' primer with a J-beta primer mix, a second PCR ran for roughly 7 to 12 cycles. MiXCR, applied by TCRdb to the 5' RACE reads, yields one record per CDR3 protein. The sample includes about 1.8 million distinct CDR3 sequences, roughly 49% seen only once; the top ten take approximately 2.1%. The sample taken for sequencing was blood. These receptors were collected from a woman between 35 and 50 years old in good health.

This chain uses TRBV15 with TRBJ2-3; D gene unclear. Trimming removed 0 bases from V and 4 bases from J, with 14 bases in between. The CDR3 extends over 16 amino acids. CDR1 and CDR2 (germline): LNHNV, YYDKDF (reference sequence). CDR3 nucleotides: TGTGCCACCAGCAGAGATGTAGAAGGTTTGGCAGATACGCAGTATTTT. Residues: CATSRDVEGLADTQYF.

V gene TRBV12-3 or TRBV12-4 combines with J gene TRBJ2-4; D possibly uses TRBD1 or TRBD2 (5 bases each). With the DNA end fitting TRBJ2-7 better, the J assignment may be wrong. CDR3 length equals 14 residues. This chain's CDR3 is CASSFNWGTYEQYF. The CDR3 DNA reads TGTGCCAGCAGTTTCAACTGGGGGACGTACGAGCAGTACTTC.

This clonotype was observed a handful of times. The rearrangement joins TRBV11-2 to TRBJ2-7; D might be TRBD2 (5 bases). CDR3 length: 14 amino acids. From germline, CDR1 is SGHAT and CDR2 FQNNGV. V was trimmed by 3 bases and J by 3 bases, leaving 12 bases between them. CDR3 in amino acids: CASSFKRSIYEQYF. The CDR3 coding sequence is TGTGCCAGCAGCTTTAAGCGGAGCATCTACGAGCAGTACTTC.

Comment on this clonotype: At one end, the junction sequence differs from germline, possibly due to a read error. V is TRBV5-1 and J is TRBJ2-5; 11 bases match TRBD1. In germline, CDR1 is SGHRS, CDR2 YFSETQ. This CDR3 is built from 15 residues. DNA of the CDR3: TGCGCCTGCAGTTGGGGACAGGGGGATTTAGAGACCCAGTACTTC. Translated: CACSWGQGDLETQYF.

Concerning this clonotype itself: Mismatch with germline at one junction end may stem from a read error. The chain combines TRBV5-1 with TRBJ1-2, with TRBD1 as a possible D gene (5 bases). This CDR3 region has 13 residues. Germline V gene sequence: CDR1 SGHRS, CDR2 YFSETQ. Written as DNA, the CDR3 is TGCGCCAGCAGCGGGGGACGAAACTATGGCTACAACTTC. Residues: CASSGGRNYGYNF.

V gene TRBV20-1 combines with J gene TRBJ2-7; D uncertain. The CDR3 consists of 10 residues. Germline loops: CDR1 DFQATT, CDR2 SNEGSKA (reference sequence). Trimming shortened V by 2 bases and J by 4 bases, and 3 bases separated the two germline ends. The CDR3 loop reads CSARKYEQYF. In DNA form, the CDR3 reads TGCAGTGCTAGAAAGTACGAGCAGTACTTC.

The chain couples TRBV5-1 to TRBJ2-5, with D possibly being TRBD1 (5 bases). V lost 4 bases and J lost 0, with 13 bases in between. The CDR3 has 15 residues. CDR1 is SGHRS and CDR2 is YFSETQ in the germline V gene. The CDR3 nucleotides are TGCGCCAGCAGCCCCCAATCAGGGAACCAAGAGACCCAGTACTTC. It codes for CASSPQSGNQETQYF.

This clonotype appeared a few times. The gene calls are TRBV15 and TRBJ1-5, with TRBD1 as a possible D gene (6 bases). From germline, CDR1 is LNHNV and CDR2 YYDKDF (reference sequence). CDR3 length equals 14 residues. Between the trimmed V and J ends, which lost 1 base and 12 bases, there was a span of 16 bases. The CDR3 DNA reads as TGTGCCACCAGCAGAGGAGATTCGCAGGGGAACCAGCATTTT. It encodes CATSRGDSQGNQHF.

This clonotype was counted only a few times. The chain joins TRBV7-2 to TRBJ2-7, with 7 bases lining up with TRBD1. The J segment lost 2 bases and the V segment lost 8 bases, leaving 9 bases of the junction unmatched. The CDR3 totals 14 residues. Per the germline V gene, CDR1 is SGHTA and CDR2 is FQGNSA. The chain's CDR3 is CASGDRVFPYEQYF. The CDR3 coding sequence is TGTGCCAGCGGCGACAGGGTTTTTCCCTACGAGCAGTACTTC.

This clonotype showed up just a few times. The rearrangement uses TRBV10-3 and TRBJ1-2; TRBD1 aligns across 8 bases. Trimming cost V 6 bases and J 6 bases; bases outside gene matches: 6. In germline, CDR1 is ENHRY, CDR2 SYGVKD. CDR3 length equals 13 residues. The CDR3 region is CAISGQGLDGYTF. DNA of the CDR3: TGTGCCATCAGCGGACAGGGCCTCGATGGCTACACCTTC.

This clonotype was found a few times. The gene calls are TRBV20-1 and TRBJ2-5, with 7 bases identical to TRBD1. V lost 3 bases, J lost 4 bases, and 11 bases stayed unmatched. This CDR3 has 15 residues. Germline V gives CDR1 DFQATT, CDR2 SNEGSKA (reference sequence). CDR3: CSASNIPGQRETQYF. CDR3 DNA: TGCAGTGCTAGTAATATACCGGGACAGAGAGAGACCCAGTACTTC.

Only one count was recorded for this clonotype. This chain joins TRBV10-3 and TRBJ2-3; TRBD1 matches 10 bases. Germline loops: CDR1 ENHRY, CDR2 SYGVKD. The CDR3 has 15 residues. Losses at the gene ends were 6 bases for V and 4 bases for J; bases not matched to a gene: 7. The CDR3, as DNA: TGTGCCATCAGAGGGACAGGGGAAGAGGCAGATACGCAGTATTTT. This codes for CAIRGTGEEADTQYF.

The rearrangement uses TRBV6-5 and TRBJ2-6; unclear D gene. In germline, CDR1 is MNHEY, CDR2 SVGAGI. V was clipped by 2 bases and J by 2 bases, with 4 bases between them. The CDR3 is 14 residues long. The CDR3 sequence is CASSYGPGANVLTF. The CDR3 region has the DNA TGTGCCAGCAGTTACGGTCCTGGGGCCAACGTCCTGACTTTC.

This clonotype showed up just a few times. The chain recombines TRBV6-2 or TRBV6-3 with TRBJ2-7, with D hard to call. Trimming left V 2 bases short and J 2 bases short, with 13 bases between. Germline lookup yields CDR1 MNHEY and CDR2 SVGEGT. The length of the CDR3 is 15 residues. The CDR3 here is CASSYGYRSPYEQYF. Here the CDR3 DNA reads TGTGCCAGCAGTTACGGGTATAGGTCCCCCTACGAGCAGTACTTC.

The chain uses TRBV10-3 and TRBJ2-7, with D hard to call. The CDR3 is made up of 15 amino acids. CDR1 and CDR2 (germline): ENHRY, SYGVKD. V was trimmed by 2 bases and J by 7 bases, leaving 18 bases between them. CDR3 nucleotide sequence: TGTGCCATCAGTGAGGCGGTAGCAGGATACAATGAGCAGTACTTC. This sequence encodes CAISEAVAGYNEQYF.

This clonotype was seen once. This chain uses TRBV9 with TRBJ1-2, with D hard to call. The CDR3 is 13 amino acids. The germline gives CDR1 SGDLS, CDR2 YYNGEE. Between the trimmed V and J ends, which lost 3 bases and 3 bases, there was a span of 9 bases. The CDR3 DNA reads TGTGCCAGCAGCGGACACCTATACTATGGCTACACCTTC. It codes for CASSGHLYYGYTF.

The chain employs TRBV20-1 and TRBJ2-4; 14 bases align to TRBD2. The V and J ends lost 5 bases and 15 bases, in that order; junction bases with no gene match: 12. Germline assignment: CDR1 DFQATT and CDR2 SNEGSKA (reference sequence). There are 14 residues in the CDR3. DNA for the CDR3: TGCAGTGCTCCCCGGACTAGCGGGGGGCTCTTCCGGTACTTC. The encoded protein is CSAPRTSGGLFRYF.

This rearrangement joins TRBV6-5 to TRBJ2-3; D is uncertain. This CDR3 is built from 16 residues. With 0 bases removed from V and 4 bases from J, the gap between germline ends came to 14 bases. Germline V gene data show CDR1 as MNHEY and CDR2 as SVGAGI. The CDR3 sequence: CASSYSPPIISDTQYF. CDR3 bases: TGTGCCAGCAGTTACTCGCCCCCTATCATATCAGATACGCAGTATTTT.

V and J are TRBV29-1 and TRBJ2-4; D perhaps matches TRBD2 (5 bases). The end of the DNA is better explained by TRBJ2-7, so the J call may be wrong. Germline-derived CDR1 and CDR2 are SQVTM and ANQGSEA. The CDR3 is 13 amino acids. The CDR3 DNA reads TGCAGCGTTGTATCGGGGATTACCTACGAGCAGTACTTC. It translates to CSVVSGITYEQYF.

This clonotype was found a few times. This chain joins TRBV6-2 or TRBV6-3 and TRBJ2-7; 7 nucleotides match TRBD1. Germline-derived CDR1 and CDR2 are MNHEY and SVGEGT. J gave up 0 bases and V 6 bases, and 8 bases lay outside the gene matches. There are 15 residues in the CDR3. The CDR3 DNA is TGTGCCAGCAGAGGGTCCCGGGACAGCTCCTACGAGCAGTACTTC. Amino acids: CASRGSRDSSYEQYF.

The chain recombines TRBV7-2 with TRBJ1-5; D ambiguous. The germline gives CDR1 SGHTA, CDR2 FQGNSA. The CDR3 has 12 amino acids. The V gene lost 1 base and the J gene lost 9 bases, with 7 bases spanning the gap. As DNA, the CDR3 is TGTGCCAGCAGCTTAGAGGGCCGGCCCCAGCATTTT. Protein: CASSLEGRPQHF.

The chain uses TRBV27 and TRBJ1-6; D possibly corresponds to TRBD1 (5 bases). V lost 2 bases and J 9 bases, leaving 11 bases between the germline ends. This CDR3 spans 14 amino acids. Germline CDR1 and CDR2: MNHEY and SMNVEV (reference sequence). The CDR3, as DNA: TGTGCCAGCAGTTTAGCCAGGGATAGTTCACCCCTCCACTTT. It codes for CASSLARDSSPLHF.

The chain employs TRBV7-9 and TRBJ2-1, with D possibly being TRBD1 (6 bases). The closer fit of TRBJ2-7 to the DNA end suggests the J call may be wrong. Germline V lookup: CDR1 SEHNR, CDR2 FQNEAQ (reference sequence). The CDR3 covers 14 residues. CDR3 nucleotide sequence: TGTGCCAGCAGGGAACAGGGTTCCCACAATGAGCAGTACTTC. Translation: CASREQGSHNEQYF.

The chain recombines TRBV2 with TRBJ1-2; 8 positions match TRBD1. This CDR3 is 16 amino acids long. Germline trimming cut 0 bases from V and 5 bases from J; bases unmatched to any gene: 8. Germline V gene lookup returns CDR1 SNHLY and CDR2 FYNNEI. In DNA form, the CDR3 reads TGTGCCAGCAGTGAAGCGGCAGGGGGCATCCTTTATGGCTACACCTTC. Translation gives CASSEAAGGILYGYTF.

Only a few counts were recorded for this clonotype. The chain employs TRBV20-1 and TRBJ2-1; 14 bases are a match to TRBD2. V dropped 1 base and J dropped 0; count of bases not matched to a gene: 5. Germline-derived CDR1 and CDR2 are DFQATT and SNEGSKA (reference sequence). CDR3 size: 18 residues. This CDR3 is CSARVLTSGGGSYNEQFF. In DNA, the CDR3 is TGCAGTGCTAGAGTGCTGACTAGCGGGGGGGGCTCCTACAATGAGCAGTTCTTC.

This clonotype came up a few times. The genes are TRBV28 and TRBJ2-4; D is unclear. The end of the DNA is better explained by TRBJ2-7, so the J call may be wrong. The CDR3 runs to 11 residues. The germline V gene encodes CDR1 MDHEN and CDR2 SYDVKM. In DNA form, the CDR3 reads TGTGCCAGCAGGTCCCCCGACGAGCAGTACTTC. Its protein is CASRSPDEQYF.

The gene calls are TRBV12-3 or TRBV12-4 and TRBJ1-6; 8 bases agree with TRBD1. Trimming took 5 bases from V and 15 from J; bases not matched to a gene: 9. This CDR3 is 13 amino acids long. CDR3 loop: CASSLGQGRGLHF. The CDR3 DNA reads TGTGCCAGCAGTCTAGGACAGGGAAGAGGCCTCCACTTT.

This clonotype was detected ten times or more. J is TRBJ2-1 and V is TRBV6-1; D gene unclear. This CDR3 has 12 amino acids. Trimming removed 2 bases at V and 4 bases at J, with 3 bases between. CDR1 and CDR2 (germline): MNHNS, SASEGT. CDR3 loop: CASSERYNEQFF. Here the CDR3 DNA reads TGTGCCAGCAGTGAACGGTACAATGAGCAGTTCTTC.

The J gene is TRBJ2-4, the V gene TRBV3-1, with 8 bases matching TRBD2. This CDR3 has 15 amino acids. Losses at the gene ends were 5 bases for V and 6 bases for J; bases not matched to a gene: 9. Germline-derived CDR1 and CDR2 are LGHDT and YNNKEL (reference sequence). The CDR3 region is CASSVLQAGANIQYF. The DNA of the CDR3 is TGTGCCAGCAGCGTACTCCAAGCGGGGGCAAACATTCAGTACTTC.

This clonotype was counted a few times. The gene calls are TRBV12-3 or TRBV12-4 and TRBJ1-2; maybe TRBD1 (6 bases). The CDR3 runs 15 residues. V was clipped by 5 bases and J by 5 bases, with 18 bases between them. CDR3 sequence (DNA): TGTGCCAGCAGTCCTCGTGGACAGCCGCATTATGGCTACACCTTC. This codes for CASSPRGQPHYGYTF.